One sample yielded the 5 T cell receptor beta chains listed below, sequenced in a study of cytomegalovirus exposure and HLA in healthy donors. With 60 Vbeta and 13 Jbeta primers, the PCR was carried out. The table came from immunoSEQ multiplex PCR; TCRdb's copy has only in-frame clones and leaves some out. The sample gives 50,000 to 70,000 clones, 62% of which show up once; around 2.8% is in the top ten. The specimen was PBMCs. The origin of the receptors is a man aged 30-40 years in good health and CMV-seronegative.

This clone has more than one count but fewer than ten. V gene TRBV14 combines with J gene TRBJ1-2, with D perhaps matching TRBD1 (6 bases). Trimming cost V 3 bases and J 4 bases, with 12 bases left between them. This CDR3 has 14 amino acids. Germline values: CDR1 SGHDN, CDR2 FVKESK. The CDR3 loop is CASSHGQLAYGYTF. In DNA, the CDR3 is TGTGCCAGCAGCCACGGACAGCTTGCCTATGGCTACACCTTC.

The chain links TRBV15 to TRBJ2-3, with no clear D. The germline gives CDR1 LNHNV, CDR2 YYDKDF (reference sequence). The CDR3 totals 14 residues. V lost 0 bases, J lost 0 bases, and 4 bases lay in between. CDR3 in DNA: TGTGCCACCAGCAGAGATCTTAGCACAGATACGCAGTATTTT. The encoded protein is CATSRDLSTDTQYF. The variable domain in full, with the rest retrieved from reference TRBV15 and TRBJ2-3, is DAMVIQNPRYQVTQFGKPVTLSCSQTLNHNVMYWYQQKSSQAPKLLFHYYDKDFNNEADTPDNFQSRRPNTSFCFLDIRSPGLGDTAMYLCATSRDLSTDTQYFGPGTRLTVL.

V and J are TRBV6-5 and TRBJ2-7; maybe TRBD2 (6 bases). Germline V gene data show CDR1 as MNHEY and CDR2 as SVGAGI. CDR3 size: 13 residues. Trimming took 9 bases from V and 3 from J, leaving 15 bases between them. CDR3 DNA sequence: TGTGCCAGGATAGGGAGGAGAATCTACGAGCAGTACTTC. Amino acid sequence: CARIGRRIYEQYF.

This clone was picked up a small number of times. This chain uses TRBV6-5 with TRBJ2-5, with TRBD2 matching over 12 bases. Germline V gives CDR1 MNHEY, CDR2 SVGAGI. The V segment lost 4 bases and the J segment 5 bases; nucleotides outside the gene matches: 2. This CDR3 is 14 amino acids long. This CDR3 is CASSSSGGDETQYF. CDR3 coding DNA: TGTGCCAGCAGTTCTAGCGGGGGGGACGAGACCCAGTACTTC.

This clone turned up a few times. The CDR3 region is CASSLEGLAGASSYEQYF. For the CDR3, the DNA is TGTGCCAGCAGTCTGGAGGGACTAGCGGGGGCCAGCTCCTACGAGCAGTACTTC. The chain employs TRBV27 and TRBJ2-7; TRBD2 matches at 14 bases. The V and J ends lost 5 bases and 0 bases, in that order; junction bases with no gene match: 9. The CDR3 runs 18 residues. Germline V gene lookup returns CDR1 MNHEY and CDR2 SMNVEV (reference sequence).